This T cell receptor (beta chain) is from a study of blood T cell repertoires in COVID-19. Study-wide background: Samples came from the United States, Italy and Spain, spanning acute and convalescent COVID-19. PBMCs, B-cell-depleted T cells, or T cells provided the cDNA or gDNA that made up the material.

Methods used by the authors: Cell counts per sample came from amplifying reference gene primers. Sequencing used immunoSEQ multiplex PCR; TCRdb keeps in-frame clones, though not all of them. The V and J calls and the clone size are those of that table, but D and trimming were determined from the DNA. The sample lists about 15,000 clones, roughly three quarters occurring once. The CDR3 spans 15 residues. J lost 8 bases, V lost 3 bases, and 7 bases had no gene match. Germline V CDR1 and CDR2: LNHDA, SQIVND (reference sequence). The V call is TRBV19, the J call TRBJ1-2; 12 nucleotides agree with TRBD1. The clonotype was recovered from a man in his sixties with active or convalescent COVID-19. The sample taken for sequencing was peripheral blood. The CDR3 DNA reads TGTGCCAGTAGTATCCGCGGGACAGGGGGCGACGGCTACACCTTC. Encoded protein: CASSIRGTGGDGYTF.